This TCR beta chain was identified in a study of blood T cell repertoires in COVID-19. Looking at the study overall: PBMCs, B-cell-depleted T cells, or T cells provided the cDNA or gDNA that made up the material.

Authors' methods: Amplifying reference gene primers gave estimates of nucleated cell counts. The protocol was immunoSEQ multiplex PCR, while the TCRdb copy is restricted to in-frame clones and leaves out a portion. V and J calls plus clone size are reproduced from that table; the DNA served to infer D and trimming. The data show fewer than 80,000 clones, around 80% seen once. Germline assignment: CDR1 SGHRS and CDR2 YFSETQ. The CDR3 runs to 17 residues. V lost 4 bases and J lost 1; bases outside the gene matches: 7. Sequencing was performed on peripheral blood. The V call is TRBV5-1, the J call TRBJ2-5, with 13 bases identical to TRBD2. This TCR was sampled from a woman older than 75 with acute or convalescent COVID-19. The CDR3 DNA sequence: TGCGCCAGCAGCCACGGGACTAGCGGGGTACTCCAAGAGACCCAGTACTTC. It translates to CASSHGTSGVLQETQYF.